The T cell receptor (beta chain) under discussion was sequenced for a study of shared clonotypes between healthy human individuals. The study's findings and limits: The represented genetic and exposure-history diversity was limited by the small number of donors. Sequencing depth was expected to affect clonotype sharing among donors. What naive subsets generally showed was a larger estimated richness than memory subsets showed.

Deep was the level used in running the assay. Clones were sequenced by immunoSEQ multiplex PCR, and TCRdb holds only the in-frame ones, with some missing. Of roughly 1,500,000 clones in the sample, less than 99% are singletons; the top ten hold around 0.33%. With regard to this clone: Its antigen is undetermined.

The sequenced sample was naive CD4+ T cells sorted from blood. Subset described: CD45RA+ positively selected. The sequence was collected from a man in his thirties or forties in good health.

The DNA of the CDR3 is TGTGCCAGCAGTCCCCGACAAATTCAAGAGACCCAGTACTTC. Translated, it gives CASSPRQIQETQYF. The genes are TRBV2 and TRBJ2-5, with D uncertain. CDR3 length: 14 amino acids. Trimming stripped 5 bases from V and 2 bases from J, with 12 bases between. Per the germline V gene, CDR1 is SNHLY and CDR2 is FYNNEI.